This TCR beta chain was recovered during a study of blood T cells in healthy people across ages. Germline-derived CDR1 and CDR2 are SGHRS and YFSETQ. V was clipped by 3 bases and J by 5 bases; unmatched bases: 12. CDR3 length equals 17 residues. With regard to this clonotype: The target antigen is unknown.

For the second PCR, which ran for about 7 to 12 cycles, a sample-barcoded 5' primer and a J-beta primer mix were used. Tags on each cDNA molecule came from a template-switch adaptor with 12 random nucleotides. Researchers report that each sample yielded at least 2.5 million CDR3-containing paired-end reads. TCRdb reprocessed the 5' RACE reads with MiXCR, giving one entry per CDR3 protein. The data hold some 1.1 million distinct CDR3 sequences, with under 40% observed a single time. Study-wide results and caveats: The recorded TCR beta diversity per million T cells decreased in a roughly linear manner with age.

This clonotype originated in a man younger than 35 in good health. The chain couples TRBV5-1 to TRBJ2-1; 9 bases match TRBD1. Specimen: blood. The CDR3 sequence: CASSWGDREGINNEQFF. Written as DNA, the CDR3 is TGCGCCAGCAGCTGGGGGGACAGGGAAGGGATTAACAATGAGCAGTTCTTC.